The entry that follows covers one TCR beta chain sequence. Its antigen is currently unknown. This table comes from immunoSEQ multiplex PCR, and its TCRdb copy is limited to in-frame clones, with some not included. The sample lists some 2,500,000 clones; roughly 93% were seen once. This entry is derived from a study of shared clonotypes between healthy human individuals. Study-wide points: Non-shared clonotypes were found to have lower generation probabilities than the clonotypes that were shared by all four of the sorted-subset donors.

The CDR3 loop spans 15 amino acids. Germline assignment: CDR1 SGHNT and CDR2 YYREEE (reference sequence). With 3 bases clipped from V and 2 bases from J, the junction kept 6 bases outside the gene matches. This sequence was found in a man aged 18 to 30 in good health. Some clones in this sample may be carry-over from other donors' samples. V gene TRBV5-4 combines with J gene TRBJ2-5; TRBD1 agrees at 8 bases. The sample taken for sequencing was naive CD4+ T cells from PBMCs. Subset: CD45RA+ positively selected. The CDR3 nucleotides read TGTGCCAGCAGCTCCCCCCGGGACAGGCAAGAGACCCAGTACTTC. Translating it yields CASSSPRDRQETQYF.